The rows below give T cell receptor beta chains drawn from one sample of a study of cytomegalovirus exposure and HLA in healthy donors. The repertoire was sequenced with immunoSEQ multiplex PCR; TCRdb's copy has only in-frame clones and lacks some. The sample yields 200,000 to 250,000 clones, approximately 79% seen once. The sequencing sample was made of PBMCs. These receptors all come from a man aged 45-65 years in good health and CMV-seronegative. The CDR3 runs from the conserved cysteine through the conserved F or W. Fields, in order: clone size, V gene, J gene, D gene, CDR3 protein, CDR3 DNA. The D gene is left open where the match is weak. The size field is filled for only some rows; it gives once, few, many or a size class.

clone size: -
V gene: TRBV6-1
J gene: TRBJ2-3
D gene: TRBD2
CDR3 protein: CASSDIAGGPDTQYF
CDR3 DNA: TGTGCCAGCAGTGACATAGCGGGTGGGCCAGATACGCAGTATTTT

clone size: -
V gene: TRBV6-5
J gene: TRBJ1-2
D gene: TRBD1
CDR3 protein: CASSYRGQGAGYTF
CDR3 DNA: TGTGCCAGCAGTTACCGGGGACAGGGGGCTGGCTACACCTTC

clone size: -
V gene: TRBV6-1
J gene: TRBJ2-3
D gene: -
CDR3 protein: CASTLDRDTDTQYF
CDR3 DNA: TGTGCCAGCACCTTGGACAGAGACACAGATACGCAGTATTTT

clone size: -
V gene: TRBV5-1
J gene: TRBJ1-5
D gene: -
CDR3 protein: CASSLSFGGNQPQHF
CDR3 DNA: TGCGCCAGCAGCTTGTCTTTCGGGGGAAATCAGCCCCAGCATTTT

clone size: few
V gene: TRBV25-1
J gene: TRBJ2-1
D gene: TRBD2
CDR3 protein: CASSPGPSGSEQFF
CDR3 DNA: TGTGCCAGCAGTCCAGGGCCTAGCGGGAGTGAGCAGTTCTTC

clone size: -
V gene: TRBV5-5
J gene: TRBJ2-6
D gene: -
CDR3 protein: CASSLDGAAGANVLTF
CDR3 DNA: TGTGCCAGCAGCTTGGATGGGGCAGCTGGGGCCAACGTCCTGACTTTC

clone size: -
V gene: TRBV5-1
J gene: TRBJ1-6
D gene: TRBD1
CDR3 protein: CASKAGQDNSPLHF
CDR3 DNA: TGCGCCAGCAAGGCGGGACAGGATAATTCACCCCTCCACTTT

clone size: few
V gene: TRBV6-1
J gene: TRBJ2-3
D gene: -
CDR3 protein: CASSERMAGLTDTQYF
CDR3 DNA: TGTGCCAGCAGTGAAAGGATGGCAGGGCTCACAGATACGCAGTATTTT

clone size: -
V gene: TRBV19
J gene: TRBJ2-7
D gene: TRBD1
CDR3 protein: CASSASGTGSGEQYF
CDR3 DNA: TGTGCCAGTAGTGCCTCCGGGACAGGGTCAGGGGAGCAGTACTTC

clone size: few
V gene: TRBV5-4
J gene: TRBJ2-6
D gene: TRBD1
CDR3 protein: CASSPRGSSSGANVLTF
CDR3 DNA: TGTGCCAGCAGCCCCAGGGGGTCCTCCTCTGGGGCCAACGTCCTGACTTTC

clone size: -
V gene: TRBV5-1
J gene: TRBJ1-1
D gene: -
CDR3 protein: CASSTTQEVAFF
CDR3 DNA: TGCGCCAGCAGCACCACTCAAGAAGTGGCTTTCTTT

clone size: -
V gene: TRBV7-9
J gene: TRBJ1-1
D gene: -
CDR3 protein: CASGGGNTEAFF
CDR3 DNA: TGTGCCAGCGGGGGGGGGAACACTGAAGCTTTCTTT

clone size: -
V gene: TRBV4-2
J gene: TRBJ2-7
D gene: -
CDR3 protein: CASSQGSVSNYEQYF
CDR3 DNA: TGTGCCAGCAGCCAAGGATCGGTTAGTAACTACGAGCAGTACTTC

clone size: -
V gene: TRBV2
J gene: TRBJ1-2
D gene: TRBD1
CDR3 protein: CASNNRGSVYGYTF
CDR3 DNA: TGTGCCAGTAATAACAGGGGTTCGGTCTATGGCTACACCTTC

clone size: -
V gene: TRBV30
J gene: TRBJ1-1
D gene: TRBD1
CDR3 protein: CAWSVRGIGRGRTEAFF
CDR3 DNA: TGTGCCTGGAGTGTTCGCGGCATTGGCAGGGGGCGAACTGAAGCTTTCTTT

clone size: -
V gene: TRBV30
J gene: TRBJ1-1
D gene: TRBD1
CDR3 protein: CAWSFAAGGEAFF
CDR3 DNA: TGTGCCTGGAGTTTCGCGGCAGGGGGTGAAGCTTTCTTT

clone size: -
V gene: TRBV5-1
J gene: TRBJ2-7
D gene: TRBD2
CDR3 protein: CASSGTTSGRRKQYF
CDR3 DNA: TGCGCCAGCAGCGGGACAACTAGCGGGAGAAGGAAGCAGTACTTC

clone size: -
V gene: TRBV2
J gene: TRBJ1-4
D gene: TRBD1
CDR3 protein: CASNRQGAPEKLFF
CDR3 DNA: TGTGCCAGCAACAGACAGGGGGCTCCTGAAAAACTGTTTTTT

clone size: -
V gene: TRBV5-1
J gene: TRBJ1-1
D gene: -
CDR3 protein: CASSPDKNTEAFF
CDR3 DNA: TGCGCCAGCAGCCCGGACAAGAACACTGAAGCTTTCTTT

clone size: -
V gene: TRBV9
J gene: TRBJ1-2
D gene: TRBD1
CDR3 protein: CASSAGGGAGYTF
CDR3 DNA: TGTGCCAGCAGCGCAGGAGGGGGCGCAGGCTACACCTTC

clone size: -
V gene: TRBV2
J gene: TRBJ2-2
D gene: TRBD2
CDR3 protein: CASSLAGGRTGELFF
CDR3 DNA: TGTGCCAGCAGTCTAGCGGGAGGGCGGACCGGGGAGCTGTTTTTT

clone size: few
V gene: TRBV10-3
J gene: TRBJ2-1
D gene: TRBD2
CDR3 protein: CAISEIPSGEYNEQFF
CDR3 DNA: TGTGCCATCAGTGAAATCCCTAGCGGGGAATACAATGAGCAGTTCTTC

clone size: -
V gene: TRBV6-6
J gene: TRBJ2-7
D gene: TRBD2
CDR3 protein: CASSYSKLAGDYEQYF
CDR3 DNA: TGTGCCAGCAGTTACTCAAAGCTAGCGGGAGACTACGAGCAGTACTTC

clone size: -
V gene: TRBV4-1
J gene: TRBJ2-7
D gene: -
CDR3 protein: CASSQEGRVEQYF
CDR3 DNA: TGCGCCAGCAGCCAAGAGGGCAGGGTCGAGCAGTACTTC

clone size: -
V gene: TRBV5-1
J gene: TRBJ2-6
D gene: -
CDR3 protein: CASSPTPSGANVLTF
CDR3 DNA: TGCGCCAGCAGCCCGACTCCCTCTGGGGCCAACGTCCTGACTTTC

clone size: -
V gene: TRBV18
J gene: TRBJ2-5
D gene: -
CDR3 protein: CASSPLGGDVGQTQYF
CDR3 DNA: TGTGCCAGCTCACCACTTGGGGGCGACGTGGGACAGACCCAGTACTTC

clone size: -
V gene: TRBV14
J gene: TRBJ2-5
D gene: -
CDR3 protein: CASSHELARQETQYF
CDR3 DNA: TGTGCCAGCAGCCACGAGCTAGCGAGACAAGAGACCCAGTACTTC

clone size: -
V gene: TRBV9
J gene: TRBJ2-5
D gene: TRBD2
CDR3 protein: CASSVGTSGRGQETQYF
CDR3 DNA: TGTGCCAGCAGCGTCGGGACTAGCGGGAGAGGGCAAGAGACCCAGTACTTC

clone size: -
V gene: TRBV5-1
J gene: TRBJ2-7
D gene: TRBD1
CDR3 protein: CASSLGLLGQGQYEQYF
CDR3 DNA: TGCGCCAGCAGCTTGGGTTTGTTGGGACAGGGGCAATACGAGCAGTACTTC

clone size: once
V gene: TRBV6-5
J gene: TRBJ1-2
D gene: -
CDR3 protein: CASSYSGGLNYGYTF
CDR3 DNA: TGTGCCAGCAGTTACTCGGGGGGGCTTAACTATGGCTACACCTTC

clone size: -
V gene: TRBV28
J gene: TRBJ1-5
D gene: -
CDR3 protein: CASSRGGADNQPQHF
CDR3 DNA: TGTGCCAGCAGCCGTGGGGGGGCGGACAATCAGCCCCAGCATTTT

clone size: -
V gene: TRBV4-1
J gene: TRBJ1-2
D gene: -
CDR3 protein: CASSQGMTYGYTF
CDR3 DNA: TGCGCCAGCAGCCAAGGAATGACTTATGGCTACACCTTC

clone size: -
V gene: TRBV29-1
J gene: TRBJ2-7
D gene: TRBD2
CDR3 protein: CSVELAGTYEQYF
CDR3 DNA: TGCAGCGTTGAACTAGCGGGAACATACGAGCAGTACTTC

clone size: once
V gene: TRBV5-5
J gene: TRBJ2-1
D gene: -
CDR3 protein: CASSDQRVFSGEFF
CDR3 DNA: TGTGCCAGCAGCGACCAGCGGGTGTTCAGCGGCGAGTTCTTC

clone size: -
V gene: TRBV27
J gene: TRBJ2-1
D gene: -
CDR3 protein: CASSHNNEQFF
CDR3 DNA: TGTGCCAGCAGTCACAACAATGAGCAGTTCTTC

clone size: once
V gene: TRBV2
J gene: TRBJ1-1
D gene: TRBD1
CDR3 protein: CASRKTGGGTGTEAFF
CDR3 DNA: TGTGCCAGCAGGAAGACAGGGGGCGGGACGGGGACTGAAGCTTTCTTT

clone size: -
V gene: TRBV27
J gene: TRBJ1-2
D gene: -
CDR3 protein: CASSDSPLYGYTF
CDR3 DNA: TGTGCCAGCAGCGACAGCCCCCTCTATGGCTACACCTTC

clone size: few
V gene: TRBV7-3
J gene: TRBJ2-3
D gene: TRBD1
CDR3 protein: CASSLSGQSIGDTQYF
CDR3 DNA: TGTGCCAGCAGCTTATCGGGACAGTCGATCGGAGATACGCAGTATTTT

clone size: -
V gene: TRBV6-6
J gene: TRBJ1-2
D gene: -
CDR3 protein: CASRGYGGGGYTF
CDR3 DNA: TGTGCCAGCAGGGGCTATGGGGGCGGAGGCTACACCTTC

clone size: few
V gene: TRBV28
J gene: TRBJ1-4
D gene: TRBD1
CDR3 protein: CASRSAGGSEKLFF
CDR3 DNA: TGTGCCAGCAGGTCTGCAGGGGGGTCGGAAAAACTGTTTTTT

clone size: -
V gene: TRBV6-1
J gene: TRBJ2-3
D gene: TRBD2
CDR3 protein: CASSEMSPGTRNLDTQYF
CDR3 DNA: TGTGCCAGCAGTGAAATGTCGCCAGGGACTAGGAACCTAGATACGCAGTATTTT

clone size: -
V gene: TRBV5-4
J gene: TRBJ2-1
D gene: -
CDR3 protein: CASSSQEGEQFF
CDR3 DNA: TGTGCCAGCAGCTCCCAGGAGGGTGAGCAGTTCTTC

clone size: -
V gene: TRBV18
J gene: TRBJ1-4
D gene: -
CDR3 protein: CASGRGEKLFF
CDR3 DNA: TGTGCCAGCGGGCGTGGGGAAAAACTGTTTTTT

clone size: few
V gene: TRBV2
J gene: TRBJ1-5
D gene: -
CDR3 protein: CACKGDSNQPQHF
CDR3 DNA: TGTGCCTGTAAGGGGGATAGCAATCAGCCCCAGCATTTT

clone size: -
V gene: TRBV28
J gene: TRBJ2-7
D gene: -
CDR3 protein: CASSSAAGGSYEQYF
CDR3 DNA: TGTGCCAGCAGCTCCGCAGCGGGCGGTTCATACGAGCAGTACTTC

clone size: -
V gene: TRBV6-1
J gene: TRBJ2-5
D gene: TRBD1
CDR3 protein: CASSTGGKYQETQYF
CDR3 DNA: TGTGCCAGCAGTACAGGGGGCAAGTACCAAGAGACCCAGTACTTC

clone size: -
V gene: TRBV4-1
J gene: TRBJ2-1
D gene: TRBD1
CDR3 protein: CASAFRQGFDNEQFF
CDR3 DNA: TGCGCCAGCGCATTCCGACAGGGATTTGACAATGAGCAGTTCTTC

clone size: few
V gene: TRBV5-6
J gene: TRBJ1-2
D gene: -
CDR3 protein: CASSFHSGSYGYTF
CDR3 DNA: TGTGCCAGCAGCTTCCACAGCGGGTCCTATGGCTACACCTTC

clone size: -
V gene: TRBV7-8
J gene: TRBJ2-4
D gene: -
CDR3 protein: CASALGGNIQYF
CDR3 DNA: TGTGCCAGCGCCCTAGGAGGGAACATTCAGTACTTC

clone size: -
V gene: TRBV27
J gene: TRBJ2-1
D gene: TRBD2
CDR3 protein: CASRVRSGRAYEQFF
CDR3 DNA: TGTGCCAGCAGGGTAAGGAGCGGGAGGGCCTATGAGCAGTTCTTC